Below, 30 T cell receptor beta chains from the same sample are listed, as sequenced in a study of T-cell reconstitution after alpha-beta-depleted transplantation in children. Unique molecular identifiers tagged the TCRbeta library. Each CDR3 protein is one row after TCRdb ran MiXCR on the PCR reads. Of about a million distinct CDR3 sequences in the sample, about 31% are singletons; the top ten hold 28%. The source was PBMCs, mostly from graft donor cells, collected 360 days after TCRalphabeta/CD19-depleted stem cell transplant. The receptors derive from a boy in the first two years of life who had a stem cell transplant for SCID, so the T cells may come from the graft donor.

The J gene is TRBJ2-7, the V gene TRBV6-2 or TRBV6-3; 9 bases are shared with TRBD1. V lost 6 bases, J lost 3 bases, and 9 bases stayed unmatched. Germline V gene sequence: CDR1 MNHEY, CDR2 SVGEGT. The CDR3 extends over 15 amino acids. The DNA for the CDR3 is TGTGCCAGCAGGGGAGCCGGGACAGGGAACTACGAGCAGTACTTC. Translating it yields CASRGAGTGNYEQYF.

The chain links TRBV7-9 to TRBJ2-1, with 7 positions matching TRBD2. CDR1 is SEHNR and CDR2 is FQNEAQ in the germline V gene (reference sequence). Losses at the gene ends were 10 bases for V and 6 bases for J; bases not matched to a gene: 9. This CDR3 region has 13 residues. CDR3 protein: CATGDYVVNEQFF. In nucleotides, the CDR3 is TGTGCCACCGGGGACTACGTGGTCAATGAGCAGTTCTTC.

Only one count was recorded for this clonotype. This chain links TRBV12-3 or TRBV12-4 with TRBJ2-7, with 7 bases lining up with TRBD2. The length of the CDR3 is 15 residues. V lost 6 bases, J lost 5 bases, and 13 bases stayed unmatched. CDR3 DNA sequence: TGTGCCAGCAGCCCCACTTTGGGGAGGGAGGACGAGCAGTACTTC. The encoded protein is CASSPTLGREDEQYF.

The table lists this clonotype with a few counts. This chain connects TRBV12-3 or TRBV12-4 to TRBJ2-1, with D perhaps TRBD2 (5 bases). The CDR3 sequence is 17 residues long. The V and J ends lost 4 bases and 3 bases respectively, with 19 bases between them. CDR3 residues: CASSSSLGKGVYNEQFF. CDR3 bases: TGTGCCAGCAGTTCTTCTTTGGGAAAGGGAGTCTACAATGAGCAGTTCTTC.

This chain links TRBV5-6 with TRBJ2-5; no definite D call. This CDR3 is built from 14 residues. V was trimmed by 3 bases and J by 3 bases, leaving 12 bases between them. The germline CDR1 and CDR2 sequences are SGHDT and YYEEEE. The CDR3 region has the DNA TGTGCCAGCAGCTACGGACCGAGTAAAGAGACCCAGTACTTC. This encodes CASSYGPSKETQYF.

The chain has TRBV7-2 and TRBJ2-2, with 7 bases fitting TRBD1. The J segment lost 5 bases and the V segment lost 2 bases, leaving 8 bases of the junction unmatched. The CDR3 totals 16 residues. Germline CDR1 and CDR2: SGHTA and FQGNSA. In nucleotides, the CDR3 is TGTGCCAGCAGCTTACCGGGACAGACATATACCGGGGAGCTGTTTTTT. Translated, it gives CASSLPGQTYTGELFF.

This clonotype occurred a few times. The chain joins TRBV12-3 or TRBV12-4 to TRBJ1-1; the D is unclear. This CDR3 comprises 14 residues. V lost 2 bases and J 1 base, leaving 8 bases between the germline ends. The CDR3 DNA follows: TGTGCCAGCAGTTTATTTCCAGGGAACACTGAAGCTTTCTTT. It specifies CASSLFPGNTEAFF.

CDR3 in DNA: TGTGCCATCAAGGGCCAGGGAAACTACGAGCAGTACTTC. Translating gives CAIKGQGNYEQYF. This chain connects TRBV10-3 to TRBJ2-7, with a weak D call TRBD1 (5 bases). The CDR3 length is 13 residues. V shed 7 bases and J shed 3 bases, with 13 bases lying between them. The germline CDR1 and CDR2 sequences are ENHRY and SYGVKD.

The chain recombines TRBV7-6 with TRBJ2-3; 11 bases are shared with TRBD2. In germline, CDR1 is SGHVS, CDR2 FNYEAQ. The CDR3 is 15 amino acids. Trimming removed 5 bases from V and 2 bases from J; junction bases left unmatched: 3. CDR3 sequence (DNA): TGTGCCAGCAGCCATAGCGGGGGGGACACAGATACGCAGTATTTT. This translates into CASSHSGGDTDTQYF.

This sequence joins TRBV12-3 or TRBV12-4 and TRBJ2-7; 8 positions agree with TRBD1. This CDR3 is built from 14 residues. The V and J ends lost 3 bases and 4 bases, in that order; junction bases with no gene match: 5. CDR3 sequence: CASSFGTGRYEQYF. DNA for the CDR3: TGTGCCAGCAGTTTCGGGACAGGCCGATACGAGCAGTACTTC.

This clonotype occurred a few times. The V and J genes are TRBV12-3 or TRBV12-4 and TRBJ1-1; 9 positions agree with TRBD1. CDR3 length: 13 residues. Unmatched junction bases numbered 5, after V lost 3 bases and J lost 9 bases. The CDR3 is CASSLGQGSKAFF. The DNA for the CDR3 is TGTGCCAGCAGTTTGGGACAGGGTTCGAAAGCTTTCTTT.

Only a few counts were recorded for this clonotype. V and J are TRBV4-1 and TRBJ2-7; D gene unclear. The CDR3 has 13 amino acids. Germline V lookup: CDR1 MGHRA, CDR2 YSYEKL. Trimming took off 4 bases at V and 5 bases at J, with 12 bases between the two ends. This CDR3 is CASSLWGRDEQYF. CDR3 nucleotides: TGCGCCAGCAGCCTATGGGGTCGGGACGAGCAGTACTTC.

This clonotype was counted ten times or more. The J gene is TRBJ2-4, the V gene TRBV5-6; 15 nucleotides align to TRBD2. The V and J ends lost 1 base and 6 bases, in that order; junction bases with no gene match: 5. Germline-derived CDR1 and CDR2 are SGHDT and YYEEEE. The CDR3 spans 17 residues. CDR3 sequence reads: CASSLPGLAGGRNIQYF. As DNA, the CDR3 is TGTGCCAGCAGCTTGCCGGGACTAGCGGGGGGAAGAAACATTCAGTACTTC.

This clonotype was observed at least ten times. V and J are TRBV6-2 or TRBV6-3 and TRBJ2-6; no reliable D call. CDR1 MNHEY and CDR2 SVGEGT come from the germline V gene. This CDR3 is 13 amino acids long. V was trimmed by 8 bases and J by 0 bases, leaving 5 bases between them. The CDR3 DNA reads TGTGCCAGCGGGCCCTCTGGGGCCAACGTCCTGACTTTC. Protein: CASGPSGANVLTF.

The V call is TRBV20-1, the J call TRBJ1-3; D not certain. Per the germline V gene, CDR1 is DFQATT and CDR2 is SNEGSKA (reference sequence). The V end lost 1 base, the J end lost 4 bases, and 8 bases lay between the germline ends. The CDR3 loop spans 13 amino acids. CDR3 DNA sequence: TGCAGTGCTAGAGCTCATGAAGGAAACACCATATATTTT. It specifies CSARAHEGNTIYF.

V usage is TRBV5-6 and J usage is TRBJ2-2, with a possible D match to TRBD1 (6 bases). CDR1 SGHDT and CDR2 YYEEEE come from the germline V gene. With 3 bases removed from V and 4 bases from J, the gap between germline ends came to 10 bases. The CDR3 length is 14 residues. CDR3 residues: CASSSVTGTGELFF. The CDR3 nucleotides are TGTGCCAGCAGCTCTGTGACAGGCACCGGGGAGCTGTTTTTT.

A few counts support this clonotype. The chain has TRBV9 and TRBJ2-7; weak D call: TRBD1 (5 bases). The CDR3 has 13 amino acids. Trimming pared 4 bases from V and 6 bases from J, leaving 14 bases between. Germline CDR1 SGDLS, CDR2 YYNGEE. DNA for the CDR3: TGTGCCAGCAGCTGGCAGGGTAGCAGCGAGCAGTACTTC. Amino acids: CASSWQGSSEQYF.

A few counts support this clonotype. The V and J genes are TRBV21-1 and TRBJ1-1; the D call in the table, TRBD1, was not verified against the DNA. TRBV21-1 is termed a pseudogene. The CDR3 spans 12 residues. In DNA, the CDR3 is TGTGCCAGCAGCCCGGGAATTGCTGAAGCTTTCTTT. Protein sequence: CASSPGIAEAFF.

The chain recombines TRBV28 with TRBJ2-7; TRBD2 matches at 8 bases. The CDR3 loop spans 17 amino acids. CDR1 is MDHEN, CDR2 SYDVKM, per germline. The V gene end was trimmed by 4 bases and the J gene end by 0 bases; junction bases not matched to a gene: 11. The CDR3 DNA follows: TGTGCCAGCAGTTCTCCCTATAGCGGGGCAAGCTCCTACGAGCAGTACTTC. It is translated as CASSSPYSGASSYEQYF.

The V gene is TRBV4-3, the J gene TRBJ2-7; 12 bases are a match to TRBD1. CDR3 length: 16 amino acids. Per germline, CDR1 LGHNA and CDR2 YSLEER. V was clipped by 0 bases and J by 3 bases; unmatched bases: 3. The CDR3 sequence: CASSQEWDRGHYEQYF. CDR3 sequence (DNA): TGCGCCAGCAGCCAAGAATGGGACAGGGGGCACTACGAGCAGTACTTC.

This clonotype appeared a few times. The genes are TRBV12-3 or TRBV12-4 and TRBJ2-7; no clear D. The CDR3 has 15 amino acids. Trimming removed 0 bases from V and 5 bases from J, with 14 bases in between. The CDR3 region has the DNA TGTGCCAGCAGTTTAGCTGAGGAGTTAATGCACGAGCAGTACTTC. Its translation: CASSLAEELMHEQYF.

This clonotype came up a few times. This sequence joins TRBV5-1 and TRBJ1-1, with a tentative D call TRBD1 (5 bases). Germline CDR1 is SGHRS and CDR2 is YFSETQ. Between the trimmed V and J ends, which lost 0 bases and 2 bases, there was a span of 11 bases. This CDR3 is 15 amino acids long. As DNA, the CDR3 is TGCGCCAGCAGCTTGGTGGGGGTAACAAACACTGAAGCTTTCTTT. Encoded protein: CASSLVGVTNTEAFF.

Regarding this clonotype: Germline and junction disagree at one end, which may indicate a read error. The rearrangement joins TRBV12-3 or TRBV12-4 to TRBJ2-7, with 7 bases lining up with TRBD2. The CDR3 covers 11 residues. CDR3 loop: CASSIAGEQYF. DNA of the CDR3: TGTGCCAGCAGTATAGCGGGCGAGCAGTACTTC.

The chain recombines TRBV11-1 with TRBJ2-3; D may match TRBD1 or TRBD2 (6 bases each). Trimming took 1 base from V and 10 from J, leaving 24 bases between them. Germline loops: CDR1 SGHAT, CDR2 FQDESV (reference sequence). The CDR3 is 17 amino acids. The CDR3 loop is CASSLEGVARRGGAQYF. The CDR3 DNA follows: TGTGCCAGCAGCTTAGAGGGGGTAGCCCGACGGGGCGGGGCGCAGTATTTT.

This clonotype was seen once. This chain links TRBV20-1 with TRBJ1-1; possible D gene TRBD1, 6 bases. V lost 3 bases, J lost 8 bases, and 10 bases lay in between. CDR3 size: 11 residues. Germline V gene sequence: CDR1 DFQATT, CDR2 SNEGSKA (reference sequence). This chain's CDR3 is CSASGQGEAFF. The CDR3 bases are TGCAGTGCTAGTGGGCAGGGGGAAGCTTTCTTT.

The chain uses TRBV19 and TRBJ2-3; 14 nucleotides match TRBD2. CDR1 and CDR2 from the germline V gene are LNHDA and SQIVND (reference sequence). The V gene end was trimmed by 10 bases and the J gene end by 4 bases; junction bases not matched to a gene: 7. This CDR3 region has 15 residues. CDR3 amino acids: CATGLAGGWADTQYF. The CDR3 DNA reads TGTGCCACTGGACTAGCGGGGGGTTGGGCAGATACGCAGTATTTT.

In its sample, this clonotype was seen a few times. The V call is TRBV4-3, the J call TRBJ2-3, with D uncertain. The CDR3 runs to 17 residues. CDR1 and CDR2 from the germline V gene are LGHNA and YSLEER. V was clipped by 4 bases and J by 1 base, with 18 bases between them. The CDR3 DNA is TGCGCCAGCAGCCGGATTGGGTATGGCGGTCGCACAGATACGCAGTATTTT. It yields the protein CASSRIGYGGRTDTQYF.

This clonotype has only a few counts. This chain uses TRBV15 with TRBJ2-7, with 8 bases identical to TRBD1. From germline, CDR1 is LNHNV and CDR2 YYDKDF (reference sequence). Trimming at V came to 5 bases and at J to 4 bases, leaving 10 bases not matched to a gene. The CDR3 has 15 residues. CDR3 bases: TGTGCCACCAGCGAGGAGGGGACAGGAGGATACGAGCAGTACTTC. Protein: CATSEEGTGGYEQYF. Looking up the rest from reference TRBV15 and TRBJ2-7 gives the full variable domain: DAMVIQNPRYQVTQFGKPVTLSCSQTLNHNVMYWYQQKSSQAPKLLFHYYDKDFNNEADTPDNFQSRRPNTSFCFLDIRSPGLGDTAMYLCATSEEGTGGYEQYFGPGTRLTVT.

The chain has TRBV4-2 and TRBJ2-7; D ambiguous. Germline V CDR1 and CDR2: LGHNA, YNFKEQ. Trimming cost V 0 bases and J 0 bases, with 15 bases left between them. CDR3 length: 17 residues. CDR3 nucleotides: TGTGCCAGCAGCCAAGACAATCGGACGGCCATCTCCTACGAGCAGTACTTC. It specifies CASSQDNRTAISYEQYF.

This clonotype was detected a few times. The CDR3 sequence is CSARRQAEQYF. The CDR3 DNA sequence: TGCAGTGCTAGACGGCAGGCCGAGCAGTACTTC. This chain joins TRBV20-1 and TRBJ2-7; D uncertain. Per the germline V gene, CDR1 is DFQATT and CDR2 is SNEGSKA (reference sequence). V was clipped by 2 bases and J by 6 bases, with 8 bases between them. The CDR3 is 11 residues long.